The 30 T cell receptor beta chains reported below all come from one sample, sequenced in a study of T cell responses to AZD1222 COVID-19 vaccine (dated by TCRdb to the early 2020s). Library creation used the immunoSEQ multiplex PCR assay. Imported from immuneACCESS, the table was reduced by TCRdb to in-frame sequences with V and J called. These copies leave out some clones; in studies compared against another copy, an unresolved V gene accounts for under half, and the cause of the remainder is not known. Counted in this sample were about 85,000 clones; 85% of them appeared once. The ten largest clones capture 4.5% of the sample. Per the publication, the time point label means: about 28 days (+/-7) after the second vaccine dose. The specimen comprised peripheral blood, sampled 28 days after the second AZD1222 dose. These receptors originate from an adult who received the AZD1222 COVID-19 vaccine.

The chain employs TRBV3-1 (or the pseudogene TRBV3-2) and TRBJ2-5, with 10 bases fitting TRBD2. Germline V gives CDR1 LGHDT, CDR2 YNNKEL (reference sequence). This CDR3 contains 17 residues. V shed 2 bases, J shed 5 bases, and the junction held 11 bases outside the gene matches. This CDR3 reads CASSQWSGGASHETQYF. In DNA, the CDR3 is TGTGCCAGCAGCCAATGGAGCGGGGGGGCGAGTCATGAGACCCAGTACTTC.

The J gene is TRBJ2-7, the V gene TRBV28; 7 bases align to TRBD2. The germline V gene encodes CDR1 MDHEN and CDR2 SYDVKM. V trimming: 1 base; J trimming: 4 bases; junction bases outside the gene matches: 4. The CDR3 covers 14 residues. The CDR3 reads CASSLSGGLYEQYF. The CDR3, as DNA: TGTGCCAGCAGTTTATCGGGAGGTTTGTACGAGCAGTACTTC.

This chain links TRBV7-9 with TRBJ2-1; a possible D gene is TRBD1 (5 bases). The germline V gene has CDR1 SEHNR and CDR2 FQNEAQ (reference sequence). This CDR3 has 15 amino acids. Trimming took 2 bases from V and 2 from J, leaving 10 bases between them. CDR3 DNA sequence: TGTGCCAGCAGCTTAACCCAGGGCACCTACAATGAGCAGTTCTTC. This encodes CASSLTQGTYNEQFF.

The V call is TRBV5-6, the J call TRBJ1-6; D ambiguous. V gave up 0 bases and J gave up 13 bases, with 17 bases separating them. CDR1 and CDR2 from the germline V gene are SGHDT and YYEEEE. The CDR3 runs 15 residues. For the CDR3, the DNA is TGTGCCAGCAGCTTGGGTCCCAGGAGCGAGGCGCCCCTCCACTTT. Its translation: CASSLGPRSEAPLHF.

V gene TRBV13 combines with J gene TRBJ2-7; 9 bases match TRBD1. CDR3 length: 17 amino acids. Germline loops: CDR1 PRHDT, CDR2 FYEKMQ (reference sequence). J lost 12 bases, V lost 4 bases, and 22 bases had no gene match. CDR3 nucleotide sequence: TGTGCCAGCAGCTCCCCGGGACAGGGCGTCGGGGAACAGGGTCTGTACTTC. It specifies CASSSPGQGVGEQGLYF.

The chain joins TRBV7-8 to TRBJ2-1, with 9 bases aligning to TRBD2. Germline CDR1 is SGHVS and CDR2 is FQNEAQ. The CDR3 covers 17 residues. V lost 4 bases to trimming and J lost 6 bases; unmatched junction nucleotides: 13. The CDR3 coding sequence is TGTGCCAGCAGCTCCAGCCTGACTGGCGGGGGGGCCAATGAGCAGTTCTTC. Residues: CASSSSLTGGGANEQFF.

CDR3 DNA sequence: TGTGCCAGCAGCTTTGGGACAGGGCGCTCCTACGAGCAGTACTTC. Translated: CASSFGTGRSYEQYF. J is TRBJ2-7 and V is TRBV7-2, with TRBD1 matching 9 bases. This CDR3 comprises 15 residues. CDR1 and CDR2 (germline): SGHTA, FQGNSA. Trimming cost V 3 bases and J 0 bases; bases outside gene matches: 3.

The gene calls are TRBV7-8 and TRBJ1-3, with no clear D. CDR3 length: 14 amino acids. Germline CDR1 and CDR2: SGHVS and FQNEAQ. V lost 2 bases, J lost 3 bases, and 8 bases lay in between. The CDR3 spells CASSLNSVGNTIYF. In DNA, the CDR3 is TGTGCCAGCAGCTTAAATTCCGTTGGAAACACCATATATTTT.

V is TRBV1 and J is TRBJ2-3; the table's D call, TRBD2, has no DNA check behind it. TRBV1 is classified as a pseudogene. The length of the CDR3 is 15 residues. This CDR3 is CTSREAGDPTDTQYF. For the CDR3, the DNA is TGCACCAGCAGAGAAGCGGGGGACCCCACAGATACGCAGTATTTT.

The CDR3 reads CASSIVGGSETQYF. CDR3 nucleotides: TGTGCCAGTAGTATAGTCGGGGGGTCGGAGACCCAGTACTTC. The rearrangement links TRBV19 to TRBJ2-5; 7 bases map to TRBD2. This CDR3 spans 14 amino acids. CDR1 is LNHDA, CDR2 SQIVND, per germline (reference sequence). V lost 1 base, J lost 5 bases, and 4 bases stayed unmatched.

The chain uses TRBV27 and TRBJ1-1, with D unresolved. V was trimmed by 0 bases and J by 3 bases, leaving 11 bases between them. The CDR3 sequence is 15 residues long. CDR1 and CDR2 (germline): MNHEY, SMNVEV (reference sequence). Here the CDR3 DNA reads TGTGCCAGCAGTTTATCACCGGGGATCGACACTGAAGCTTTCTTT. This gives the protein CASSLSPGIDTEAFF.

The chain uses TRBV10-2 and TRBJ2-3, with D maybe TRBD1 (6 bases). CDR3 size: 15 residues. The V end lost 1 base, the J end lost 7 bases, and 15 bases lay between the germline ends. Germline V CDR1 and CDR2: WSHSY, SAAADI. CDR3 region: CASSEWLGGRNTQYF. In nucleotides, the CDR3 is TGCGCCAGCAGTGAGTGGCTAGGGGGTAGGAATACGCAGTATTTT.

This chain connects TRBV27 to TRBJ2-1, with 7 bases aligning to TRBD2. Germline V gene sequence: CDR1 MNHEY, CDR2 SMNVEV (reference sequence). This CDR3 has 14 residues. With V trimmed by 8 bases and J by 7 bases, 11 bases remained unmatched. CDR3 nucleotides: TGTGCCAGCGGACGGGAGGTGGATGGGAATGAGCAGTTCTTC. This encodes CASGREVDGNEQFF.

This chain uses TRBV19 with TRBJ1-2, with D unclear. CDR1 and CDR2 (germline): LNHDA, SQIVND (reference sequence). This CDR3 is built from 13 residues. V dropped 10 bases and J dropped 2 bases, with 14 bases sitting between them. For the CDR3, the DNA is TGTGCCACCACCGCGAGCCTCAACTATGGCTACACCTTC. Its translation: CATTASLNYGYTF.

Comment on this clone: It is unclear where the CDR3 begins or ends on the DNA, so no DNA is shown, and the CDR3 is as TCRdb lists it. The rearrangement links TRBV11-3 to TRBJ2-1; the tabulated D call, TRBD2, remains unverified against the DNA. The CDR3 contains 14 residues when both ends are counted. In germline, CDR1 is SGHNT, CDR2 YENEEA. The CDR3 region is CASSLSTSGNEQFF.

In its sample, this clone was seen once. The chain carries TRBV19 and TRBJ2-6; tentative D call: TRBD1 (6 bases). V shed 2 bases and J shed 2 bases, with 13 bases lying between them. The germline V gene has CDR1 LNHDA and CDR2 SQIVND (reference sequence). The CDR3 consists of 17 residues. The CDR3 nucleotides are TGTGCCAGTAGTATAAGAGGGGGTAATACTGGGGCCAACGTCCTGACTTTC. As protein: CASSIRGGNTGANVLTF.

V gene TRBV9 combines with J gene TRBJ1-2; D remains ambiguous. The CDR3 runs to 15 residues. Germline V CDR1 and CDR2: SGDLS, YYNGEE. V was cut by 0 bases and J by 3 bases, with 12 bases left in between. CDR3 in DNA: TGTGCCAGCAGCGTAGCTGAGGGCAAGGACTATGGCTACACCTTC. Translation gives CASSVAEGKDYGYTF.

The rearrangement uses TRBV19 and TRBJ1-6; D is uncertain. V was trimmed by 6 bases and J by 0 bases, leaving 9 bases between them. CDR1 is LNHDA, CDR2 SQIVND, per germline (reference sequence). CDR3 length: 15 amino acids. CDR3 amino acids: CASSDSSSYNSPLHF. The CDR3 DNA reads as TGTGCCAGTAGCGATTCATCCTCCTATAATTCACCCCTCCACTTT.

This sequence joins TRBV5-1 and TRBJ2-2; D is uncertain. CDR3 size: 15 residues. From germline, CDR1 is SGHRS and CDR2 YFSETQ. The germline V and J ends were trimmed by 4 bases and 2 bases, with 12 bases remaining between them. CDR3 sequence reads: CASSLTSLNTGELFF. The CDR3 coding sequence is TGCGCCAGCAGCCTGACGTCCCTAAACACCGGGGAGCTGTTTTTT.

This clone was detected only once. In DNA form, the CDR3 reads TGTGCCAGCTCAAAGTGGGCGGGCTCTGGAAACACCATATATTTT. This gives the protein CASSKWAGSGNTIYF. The chain couples TRBV27 to TRBJ1-3; D gene unclear. CDR3 length: 15 amino acids. Between the trimmed V and J ends, which lost 8 bases and 0 bases, there was a span of 14 bases. Germline V gene lookup returns CDR1 MNHEY and CDR2 SMNVEV (reference sequence).

The chain has TRBV28 and TRBJ2-7, with a possible D match to TRBD1 (6 bases). V shed 4 bases and J shed 1 base, with 17 bases lying between them. Germline V gene sequence: CDR1 MDHEN, CDR2 SYDVKM. The CDR3 loop spans 16 amino acids. The CDR3 protein is CASSWHDRDKSYEQYF. CDR3 DNA: TGTGCCAGCAGTTGGCATGACCGGGACAAGTCCTACGAGCAGTACTTC. Combining the CDR3 with reference TRBV28 and TRBJ2-7 gives the whole variable domain DVKVTQSSRYLVKRTGEKVFLECVQDMDHENMFWYRQDPGLGLRLIYFSYDVKMKEKGDIPEGYSVSREKKERFSLILESASTNQTSMYLCASSWHDRDKSYEQYFGPGTRLTVT.

The chain couples TRBV6-5 to TRBJ1-6; TRBD1 is a possible D gene (6 bases). The V and J ends lost 8 bases and 10 bases respectively, with 15 bases between them. The V gene's germline CDR1 is MNHEY and CDR2 SVGAGI. The CDR3 loop spans 13 amino acids. Here the CDR3 DNA reads TGTGCCAGCGATGACAGGAGAAAATCACCCCTCCACTTT. As protein: CASDDRRKSPLHF.

This chain uses TRBV20-1 with TRBJ2-5; D gene ambiguous. The germline gives CDR1 DFQATT, CDR2 SNEGSKA (reference sequence). CDR3 length: 14 residues. The CDR3 DNA is TGCAGGGCCAGTCGGAAGAAATGGCAAGAGACCCAGTACTTC. Residues: CRASRKKWQETQYF.

This rearrangement joins TRBV6-2 or TRBV6-3 to TRBJ1-2; D ambiguous. CDR1 is MNHEY and CDR2 is SVGEGT in the germline V gene. The CDR3 runs to 12 residues. V dropped 5 bases and J dropped 5 bases, with 9 bases sitting between them. The DNA for the CDR3 is TGTGCCAGCAGTGCCATTATGTATGGCTACACCTTC. This gives the protein CASSAIMYGYTF.

This chain links TRBV2 with TRBJ1-3; D is unclear. V was trimmed by 4 bases and J by 4 bases, leaving 11 bases between them. The V gene's germline CDR1 is SNHLY and CDR2 FYNNEI. The CDR3 sequence is 14 residues long. Here the CDR3 DNA reads TGTGCCAGCAGTGTGGCCACTAGGGGAAACACCATATATTTT. Translated: CASSVATRGNTIYF.

V is TRBV9 and J is TRBJ2-7; 11 nucleotides agree with TRBD2. This CDR3 has 14 amino acids. V trimming: 0 bases; J trimming: 5 bases; junction bases outside the gene matches: 1. CDR1 is SGDLS, CDR2 YYNGEE, per germline. CDR3 loop: CASSVELAGDEQYF. The CDR3 coding sequence is TGTGCCAGCAGCGTAGAACTAGCGGGAGACGAGCAGTACTTC.

The chain is built from TRBV12-3 or TRBV12-4 and TRBJ2-3, with TRBD2 identical over 11 bases. J was trimmed by 11 bases and V by 5 bases; bases with no gene match: 6. The CDR3 totals 13 residues. CDR3 bases: TGTGCCAGCAGTCCTCCCGGGACTAGCGGGCAGTATTTT. It encodes CASSPPGTSGQYF.

The genes are TRBV28 and TRBJ1-2; weak D call: TRBD1 (5 bases). The CDR3 is 16 amino acids. The V and J ends lost 7 bases and 8 bases respectively, with 26 bases between them. The germline V gene encodes CDR1 MDHEN and CDR2 SYDVKM. The CDR3 nucleotides are TGTGCCAGCATGGGGCCCGAATTACCTAACTATCGCGGCTACACCTTC. Its translation is CASMGPELPNYRGYTF.

The rearrangement uses TRBV6-5 and TRBJ1-2, with D possibly matching TRBD1 (6 bases). Trimming shortened V by 4 bases and J by 3 bases, and 9 bases separated the two germline ends. CDR3 size: 13 residues. Germline loops: CDR1 MNHEY, CDR2 SVGAGI. The DNA for the CDR3 is TGTGCCAGCAGTTCCACAGGGTACTATGGCTACACCTTC. It codes for CASSSTGYYGYTF.

The rearrangement links TRBV24-1 to TRBJ2-1, with 9 bases fitting TRBD1. The germline V gene has CDR1 KGHDR and CDR2 SFDVKD. Germline trimming cut 4 bases from V and 10 bases from J; bases unmatched to any gene: 10. The CDR3 is made up of 15 amino acids. The DNA for the CDR3 is TGTGCCACCAGTGACCTCCTCGACAGGGGGGACGAGCAGTTCTTC. This gives the protein CATSDLLDRGDEQFF.